This T cell receptor beta chain was sequenced in a study of T cells in Graves' hyperthyroidism and ophthalmopathy. The germline V gene encodes CDR1 LNHNV and CDR2 YYDKDF (reference sequence). This CDR3 is 15 amino acids long. As for this clonotype: At one of its ends the junction is not consistent with the germline gene, which may arise from a read error.

Based on clinical symptoms, serum thyroxine and TRAb, thyroid ultrasound and orbital computed tomography, diagnoses were reached. TCR beta CDR3 regions were amplified from RNA. First-round RT-PCR with HTBI primers amplified the TCR CDR3 region. TCRdb reanalysed the multiplex PCR reads using MiXCR and keeps one entry per CDR3 protein. The top ten clones hold less than 9% of a sample with 660,000 or so distinct CDR3 sequences, 40% to 55% of them seen once. The specimen was peripheral blood or thyroid tissue (not recorded which). The gene calls are TRBV15 and TRBJ1-4, with D perhaps TRBD1 (6 bases). This clonotype was sampled from an adult man with Graves' disease, either hyperthyroidism or ophthalmopathy (not recorded which). The CDR3 loop reads CATSRDGGRSEELFF. The DNA of the CDR3 is TGTGCCACCAGCAGAGATGGGGGGCGCAGTGAAGAACTGTTTTTT.